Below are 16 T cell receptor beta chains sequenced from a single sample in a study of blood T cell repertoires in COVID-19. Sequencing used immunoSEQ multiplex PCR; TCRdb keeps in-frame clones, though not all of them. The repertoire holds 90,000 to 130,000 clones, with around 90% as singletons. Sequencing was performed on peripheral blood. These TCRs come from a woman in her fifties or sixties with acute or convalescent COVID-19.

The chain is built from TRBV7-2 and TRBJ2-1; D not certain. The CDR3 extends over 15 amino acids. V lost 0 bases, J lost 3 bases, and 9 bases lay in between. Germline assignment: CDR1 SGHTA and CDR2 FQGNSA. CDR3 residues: CASSLARDNYNEQFF. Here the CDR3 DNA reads TGTGCCAGCAGCTTAGCACGCGACAACTACAATGAGCAGTTCTTC.

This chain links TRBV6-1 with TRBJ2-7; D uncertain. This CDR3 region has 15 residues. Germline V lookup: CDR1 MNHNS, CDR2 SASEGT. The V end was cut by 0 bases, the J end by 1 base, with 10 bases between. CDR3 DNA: TGTGCCAGCAGTGAAGCGCGGCTCACATCCTACGAGCAGTACTTC. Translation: CASSEARLTSYEQYF.

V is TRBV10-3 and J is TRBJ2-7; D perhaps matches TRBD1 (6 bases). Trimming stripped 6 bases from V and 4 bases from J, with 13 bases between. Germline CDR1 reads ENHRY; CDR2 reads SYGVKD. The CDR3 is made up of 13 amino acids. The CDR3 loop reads CAISNRESYEQYF. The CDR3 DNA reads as TGTGCCATCAGCAACAGGGAGTCGTACGAGCAGTACTTC.

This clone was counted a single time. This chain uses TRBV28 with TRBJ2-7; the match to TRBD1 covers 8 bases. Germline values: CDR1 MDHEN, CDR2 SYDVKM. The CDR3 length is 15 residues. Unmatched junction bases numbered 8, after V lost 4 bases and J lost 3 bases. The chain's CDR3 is CASSSGQGGSYEQYF. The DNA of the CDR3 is TGTGCCAGCAGTTCCGGACAGGGAGGTAGCTACGAGCAGTACTTC.

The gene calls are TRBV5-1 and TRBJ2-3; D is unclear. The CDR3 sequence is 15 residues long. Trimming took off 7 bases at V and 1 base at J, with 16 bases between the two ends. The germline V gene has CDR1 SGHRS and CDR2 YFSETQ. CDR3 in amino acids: CASAPAEDGTDTQYF. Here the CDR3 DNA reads TGCGCCAGCGCTCCGGCGGAAGACGGCACAGATACGCAGTATTTT.

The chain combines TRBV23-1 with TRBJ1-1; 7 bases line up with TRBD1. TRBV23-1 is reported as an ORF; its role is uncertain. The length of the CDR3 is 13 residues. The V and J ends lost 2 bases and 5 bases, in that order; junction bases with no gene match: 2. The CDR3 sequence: CASSQKGATEAFF. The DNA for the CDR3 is TGCGCCAGCAGTCAAAAGGGGGCAACTGAAGCTTTCTTT.

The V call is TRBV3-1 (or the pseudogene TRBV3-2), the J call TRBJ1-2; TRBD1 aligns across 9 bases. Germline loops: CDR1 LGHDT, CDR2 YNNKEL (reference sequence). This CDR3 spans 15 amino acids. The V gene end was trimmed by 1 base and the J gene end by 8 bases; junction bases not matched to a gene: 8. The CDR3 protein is CASSQGVQGAGGYTF. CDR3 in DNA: TGTGCCAGCAGCCAAGGGGTACAGGGGGCTGGGGGCTACACCTTC.

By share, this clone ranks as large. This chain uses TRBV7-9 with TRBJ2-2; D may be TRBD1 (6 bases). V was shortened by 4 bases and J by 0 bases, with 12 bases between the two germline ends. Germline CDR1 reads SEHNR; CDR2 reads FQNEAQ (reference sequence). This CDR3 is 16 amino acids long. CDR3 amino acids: CASSSHRETNTGELFF. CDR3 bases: TGTGCCAGCAGCTCCCACAGGGAGACGAACACCGGGGAGCTGTTTTTT. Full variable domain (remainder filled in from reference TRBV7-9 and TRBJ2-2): DTGVSQNPRHKITKRGQNVTFRCDPISEHNRLYWYRQTLGQGPEFLTYFQNEAQLEKSRLLSDRFSAERPKGSFSTLEIQRTEQGDSAMYLCASSSHRETNTGELFFGEGSRLTVL.

The CDR3 nucleotides read TGTGCCAGTAGTATGCCTAGCGGGAGGGGAAACACAGATACGCAGTATTTT. Amino acids: CASSMPSGRGNTDTQYF. The rearrangement joins TRBV19 to TRBJ2-3, with TRBD2 identical over 12 bases. J lost 2 bases, V lost 3 bases, and 6 bases had no gene match. CDR3 size: 17 residues. The germline V gene has CDR1 LNHDA and CDR2 SQIVND (reference sequence).

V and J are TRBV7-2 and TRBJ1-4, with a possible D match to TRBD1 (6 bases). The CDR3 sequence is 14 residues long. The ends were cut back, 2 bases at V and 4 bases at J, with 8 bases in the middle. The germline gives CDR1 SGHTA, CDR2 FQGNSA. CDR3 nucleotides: TGTGCCAGCAGCTTATCAGGGGATAATGAAAAACTGTTTTTT. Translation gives CASSLSGDNEKLFF.

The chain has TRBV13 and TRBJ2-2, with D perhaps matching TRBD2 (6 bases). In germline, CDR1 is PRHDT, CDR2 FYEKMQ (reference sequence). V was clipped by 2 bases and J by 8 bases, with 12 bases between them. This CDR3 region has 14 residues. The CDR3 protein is CASSLSVLAGELFF. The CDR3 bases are TGTGCCAGCAGCTTATCCGTCCTAGCGGGGGAGCTGTTTTTT.

Here the CDR3 reads CASSARPDGYTF. For the CDR3, the DNA is TGTGCCAGTAGTGCGCGGCCCGATGGCTACACCTTC. V and J are TRBV19 and TRBJ1-2, with no clear D. The germline gives CDR1 LNHDA, CDR2 SQIVND (reference sequence). This CDR3 has 12 amino acids. Trimming removed 5 bases at V and 6 bases at J, with 10 bases between. Full variable domain (missing parts from reference TRBV19 and TRBJ1-2): DGGITQSPKYLFRKEGQNVTLSCEQNLNHDAMYWYRQDPGQGLRLIYYSQIVNDFQKGDIAEGYSVSREKKESFPLTVTSAQKNPTAFYLCASSARPDGYTFGSGTRLTVV.

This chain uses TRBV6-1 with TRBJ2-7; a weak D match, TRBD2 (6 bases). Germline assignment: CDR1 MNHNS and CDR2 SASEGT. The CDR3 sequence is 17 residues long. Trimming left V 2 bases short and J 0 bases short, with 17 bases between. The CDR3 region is CASSEKAGFFNSYEQYF. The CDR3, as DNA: TGTGCCAGCAGTGAAAAGGCGGGATTTTTTAACTCCTACGAGCAGTACTTC.

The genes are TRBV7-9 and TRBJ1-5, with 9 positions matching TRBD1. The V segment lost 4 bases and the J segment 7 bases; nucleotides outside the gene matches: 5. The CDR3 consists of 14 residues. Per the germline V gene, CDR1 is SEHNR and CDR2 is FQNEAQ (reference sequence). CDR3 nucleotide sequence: TGTGCCAGCAGCTCTGGACAGGGGACCCAGCCCCAGCATTTT. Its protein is CASSSGQGTQPQHF.

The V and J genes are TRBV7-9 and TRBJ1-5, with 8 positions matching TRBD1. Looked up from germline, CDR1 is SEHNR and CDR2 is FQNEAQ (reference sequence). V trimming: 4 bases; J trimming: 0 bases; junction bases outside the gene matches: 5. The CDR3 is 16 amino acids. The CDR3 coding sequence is TGTGCCAGCAGCTCCGGACAGGGCCTTAGCAATCAGCCCCAGCATTTT. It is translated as CASSSGQGLSNQPQHF.

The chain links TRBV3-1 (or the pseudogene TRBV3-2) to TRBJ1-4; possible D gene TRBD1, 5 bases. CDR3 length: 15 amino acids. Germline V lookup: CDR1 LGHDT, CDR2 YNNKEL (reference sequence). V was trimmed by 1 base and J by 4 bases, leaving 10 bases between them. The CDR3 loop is CASSQGGELNEKLFF. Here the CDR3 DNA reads TGTGCCAGCAGCCAAGGGGGGGAACTTAATGAAAAACTGTTTTTT.